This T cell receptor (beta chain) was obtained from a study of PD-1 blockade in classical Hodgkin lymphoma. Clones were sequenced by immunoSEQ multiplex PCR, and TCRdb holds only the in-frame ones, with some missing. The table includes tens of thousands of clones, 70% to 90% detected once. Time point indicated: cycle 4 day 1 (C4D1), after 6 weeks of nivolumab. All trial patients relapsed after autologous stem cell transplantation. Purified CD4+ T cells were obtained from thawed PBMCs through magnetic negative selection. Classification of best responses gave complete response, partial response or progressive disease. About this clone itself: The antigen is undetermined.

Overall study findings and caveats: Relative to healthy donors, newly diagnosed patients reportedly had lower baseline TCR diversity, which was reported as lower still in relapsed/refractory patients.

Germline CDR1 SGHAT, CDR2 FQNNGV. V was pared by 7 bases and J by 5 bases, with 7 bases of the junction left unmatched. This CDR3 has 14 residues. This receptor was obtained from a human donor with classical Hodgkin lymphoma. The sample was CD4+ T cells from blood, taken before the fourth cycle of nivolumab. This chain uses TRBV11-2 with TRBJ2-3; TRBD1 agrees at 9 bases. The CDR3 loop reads CASTNRGLQDTQYF. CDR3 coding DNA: TGTGCCAGCACTAACAGGGGGCTGCAAGATACGCAGTATTTT.